This note documents a single T cell receptor (beta chain) sequence. Antigen specificity is unknown. This sample stems from a study of T cells after yellow fever vaccination. Background on the study: SMART-Seq v4 Ultra Low Input prepared the low-cell-number fractions. Findings and caveats of the study: From the bulk population, abundant clonotypes could contaminate and appear within FACS-sorted repertoires.

CDR3 length: 15 residues. 5'RACE template switching produced TCR cDNA carrying a universal primer site and UMIs. TCRdb re-analysed the 5' RACE reads in MiXCR, keeping a single row per CDR3 protein. The data hold just under 600,000 distinct CDR3 sequences, with about 14% observed a single time. The rearrangement links TRBV21-1 to TRBJ2-1; the table assigns TRBD2, which was not confirmed against the DNA. TRBV21-1 is a documented pseudogene. This receptor was identified in a man aged 25 to 45 who received the YFV17D yellow fever vaccine. This specimen was PBMCs, taken on the day of the yellow fever booster vaccination. CDR3 DNA: TGTGCCAGCAGCAAAGAAGTTCTAGCGAGGGGTGAGCAGTTCTTC. Its translation: CASSKEVLARGEQFF.